These 30 T cell receptor beta chains originate from one sample sequenced in a study of cytomegalovirus exposure and HLA in healthy donors (dated by TCRdb to the late 2010s). Receptor libraries were prepared by the immunoSEQ multiplex PCR assay. For the multiplex PCR, a mixture combining 60 forward primers for TCR Vbeta segments and 13 reverse primers for TCR Jbeta segments was used. Imported from immuneACCESS, the table was reduced by TCRdb to in-frame sequences with V and J called. These copies leave out some clones; in studies compared against another copy, an unresolved V gene accounts for under half, and the cause of the remainder is not known. For this sample there are approximately 40,000 clones; 75% to 85% appear just once. About 10% of the sample is in the top ten clones. Sequencing was performed on PBMCs. These receptors all stem from a woman in her thirties or forties in good health and CMV-seronegative.

V usage is TRBV14 and J usage is TRBJ2-5; D perhaps matches TRBD1 (5 bases). V lost 0 bases and J 12 bases, leaving 20 bases between the germline ends. CDR3 length equals 15 residues. Looked up from germline, CDR1 is SGHDN and CDR2 is FVKESK. CDR3 DNA sequence: TGTGCCAGCAGCCAAGATCAGTGGCAGGGCGATGTTAAGTACTTC. Its protein is CASSQDQWQGDVKYF.

This CDR3 reads CASSSGLAGGQETQYF. The CDR3 bases are TGCGCCAGCAGCTCCGGACTAGCGGGGGGCCAAGAGACCCAGTACTTC. The chain employs TRBV5-1 and TRBJ2-5; TRBD2 aligns across 14 bases. CDR3 length equals 16 residues. The germline V gene has CDR1 SGHRS and CDR2 YFSETQ. Unmatched junction bases numbered 2, after V lost 3 bases and J lost 1 base.

This clone has more than one count but fewer than ten. V gene TRBV25-1 combines with J gene TRBJ2-7; the D gene is possibly TRBD1 (6 bases). V lost 5 bases, J lost 2 bases, and 10 bases lay in between. The CDR3 covers 13 residues. Germline loops: CDR1 MGHDK, CDR2 SYGVNS. This CDR3 reads CASSRRGTYEQYF. The CDR3 nucleotides are TGTGCCAGCAGTAGAAGGGGGACCTACGAGCAGTACTTC.

CDR3 protein: CASSEGPGNEKLFF. In DNA form, the CDR3 reads TGTGCCAGCAGTGAAGGGCCAGGGAATGAAAAACTGTTTTTT. The V and J genes are TRBV2 and TRBJ1-4, with a possible D match to TRBD1 (5 bases). Looked up from germline, CDR1 is SNHLY and CDR2 is FYNNEI. The CDR3 is made up of 14 amino acids. Trimming removed 1 base from V and 5 bases from J, with 8 bases in between. The variable domain in full, with the rest retrieved from reference TRBV2 and TRBJ1-4, is EPEVTQTPSHQVTQMGQEVILRCVPISNHLYFYWYRQILGQKVEFLVSFYNNEISEKSEIFDDQFSVERPDGSNFTLKIRSTKLEDSAMYFCASSEGPGNEKLFFGSGTQLSVL.

V usage is TRBV27 and J usage is TRBJ2-1; 7 bases match TRBD2. Germline lookup yields CDR1 MNHEY and CDR2 SMNVEV (reference sequence). V lost 11 bases to trimming and J lost 1 base; unmatched junction nucleotides: 5. This CDR3 has 13 amino acids. CDR3 in amino acids: CASSGESYNEQFF. The CDR3 DNA reads as TGTGCCTCCAGCGGGGAATCCTACAATGAGCAGTTCTTC.

In this sample, this clone turned up a few times. This sequence joins TRBV6-1 and TRBJ2-5; D remains unclear. The V gene's germline CDR1 is MNHNS and CDR2 SASEGT. The V end lost 4 bases, the J end lost 0 bases, and 6 bases lay between the germline ends. The CDR3 extends over 13 amino acids. The CDR3 DNA is TGTGCCAGCAGTGTTTTAGACCAAGAGACCCAGTACTTC. Residues: CASSVLDQETQYF.

This clone has more than one count but fewer than ten. The rearrangement joins TRBV2 to TRBJ1-6; D is perhaps TRBD1 (5 bases). Trimming removed 10 bases from V and 7 bases from J, with 14 bases in between. The germline V gene encodes CDR1 SNHLY and CDR2 FYNNEI. The CDR3 totals 13 residues. The CDR3 loop is CATEQGLNSPLHF. As DNA, the CDR3 is TGTGCCACCGAGCAGGGATTAAATTCACCCCTCCACTTT.

This clone was observed a few times. V is TRBV25-1 and J is TRBJ1-6; TRBD1 might be the D (6 bases). The CDR3 sequence is 16 residues long. Trimming removed 4 bases from V and 4 bases from J, with 14 bases in between. The V gene's germline CDR1 is MGHDK and CDR2 SYGVNS. In DNA form, the CDR3 reads TGTGCCAGCAGTGGCCAGGGGCCCCATTATAATTCACCCCTCCACTTT. It encodes CASSGQGPHYNSPLHF.

The chain employs TRBV7-2 and TRBJ2-1; tentatively, D is TRBD1 (6 bases). The CDR3 sequence is 14 residues long. Germline V lookup: CDR1 SGHTA, CDR2 FQGNSA. The ends were cut back, 3 bases at V and 6 bases at J, with 12 bases in the middle. DNA for the CDR3: TGTGCCAGCAGCTTCTCAGGGGATAGCAATGAGCAGTTCTTC. Translated, it gives CASSFSGDSNEQFF. The entire variable domain, with the rest obtained from reference TRBV7-2 and TRBJ2-1, is as follows: GAGVSQSPSNKVTEKGKDVELRCDPISGHTALYWYRQSLGQGLEFLIYFQGNSAPDKSGLPSDRFSAERTGGSVSTLTIQRTQQEDSAVYLCASSFSGDSNEQFFGPGTRLTVL.

The chain carries TRBV28 and TRBJ2-3; D is ambiguous. CDR3 length equals 12 residues. Germline CDR1 is MDHEN and CDR2 is SYDVKM. Trimming left V 3 bases short and J 6 bases short, with 7 bases between. The CDR3 region is CASSFPRDTQYF. CDR3 sequence (DNA): TGTGCCAGCAGTTTCCCGCGCGATACGCAGTATTTT.

This rearrangement joins TRBV6-4 to TRBJ1-1; no definite D call. Trimming took off 4 bases at V and 2 bases at J, with 17 bases between the two ends. Germline CDR1 reads MRHNA; CDR2 reads SNTAGT. This CDR3 has 16 amino acids. The CDR3 coding sequence is TGTGCCAGCAGTGCCCCGGCAGGCCCCGTAAACACTGAAGCTTTCTTT. Translating it yields CASSAPAGPVNTEAFF.

In this sample, this clone turned up a few times. The chain employs TRBV18 and TRBJ2-3, with D possibly TRBD1 on 5 matching bases. The ends were cut back, 2 bases at V and 0 bases at J, with 12 bases in the middle. This CDR3 has 16 amino acids. Germline V gene data show CDR1 as KGHSH and CDR2 as LQKENI. The CDR3 sequence is CASSPTHTGSTDTQYF. DNA of the CDR3: TGTGCCAGCTCACCAACGCACACAGGTAGCACAGATACGCAGTATTTT.

The chain links TRBV6-1 to TRBJ1-2, with 8 bases lining up with TRBD1. The CDR3 has 15 residues. In germline, CDR1 is MNHNS, CDR2 SASEGT. With V trimmed by 1 base and J by 4 bases, 5 bases remained unmatched. The CDR3: CASSEGQGASYGYTF. CDR3 sequence (DNA): TGTGCCAGCAGTGAAGGCCAGGGGGCTAGCTATGGCTACACCTTC.

The chain is built from TRBV27 and TRBJ1-2, with no clear D. Germline assignment: CDR1 MNHEY and CDR2 SMNVEV (reference sequence). Trimming removed 8 bases from V and 1 base from J, with 17 bases in between. This CDR3 is 15 amino acids long. DNA for the CDR3: TGTGCCAGCTGGTCAACTCACAGCCGTAACTATGGCTACACCTTC. It translates to CASWSTHSRNYGYTF.

The chain recombines TRBV2 with TRBJ1-4; D is undetermined. CDR1 is SNHLY and CDR2 is FYNNEI in the germline V gene. Trimming took off 4 bases at V and 5 bases at J, with 14 bases between the two ends. The CDR3 is made up of 15 amino acids. Here the CDR3 DNA reads TGTGCCAGCAGTGCTTTCCTTTCCCTCAATGAAAAACTGTTTTTT. This sequence encodes CASSAFLSLNEKLFF.

The rearrangement uses TRBV5-1 and TRBJ1-4, with a tentative D call TRBD1 (6 bases). This CDR3 region has 16 residues. In germline, CDR1 is SGHRS, CDR2 YFSETQ. The V end lost 0 bases, the J end lost 7 bases, and 16 bases lay between the germline ends. CDR3 nucleotides: TGCGCCAGCAGCTTGGCACTCCCAGGGGTCTCTGAAAAACTGTTTTTT. This translates into CASSLALPGVSEKLFF.

The chain joins TRBV7-2 to TRBJ1-1; TRBD1 matches 7 bases. The germline V gene has CDR1 SGHTA and CDR2 FQGNSA. The CDR3 extends over 13 amino acids. V gave up 8 bases and J gave up 1 base; unmatched junction bases: 4. The CDR3 reads CASRRDRNTEAFF. The CDR3 DNA is TGTGCCAGCCGTAGGGACAGGAACACTGAAGCTTTCTTT.

This rearrangement joins TRBV11-2 to TRBJ2-3; the match to TRBD2 covers 9 bases. Per the germline V gene, CDR1 is SGHAT and CDR2 is FQNNGV. V shed 0 bases and J 6 bases; nucleotides not matched to a gene: 4. The CDR3 covers 15 residues. CDR3 DNA: TGTGCCAGCAGCTTAGAGCTAGCGGGGATGGATACGCAGTATTTT. Amino acids: CASSLELAGMDTQYF.

This chain uses TRBV27 with TRBJ2-2, with TRBD2 identical over 8 bases. Germline lookup yields CDR1 MNHEY and CDR2 SMNVEV (reference sequence). V gave up 5 bases and J gave up 4 bases; unmatched junction bases: 15. The CDR3 extends over 18 amino acids. The CDR3 reads CASSPNSGSGGPTGELFF. In nucleotides, the CDR3 is TGTGCCAGCAGTCCGAACTCAGGGTCGGGGGGGCCCACCGGGGAGCTGTTTTTT.

The V call is TRBV6-5, the J call TRBJ1-4, with TRBD1 identical over 9 bases. The CDR3 sequence is 14 residues long. CDR1 and CDR2 from the germline V gene are MNHEY and SVGAGI. V shed 4 bases and J 7 bases; nucleotides not matched to a gene: 4. Here the CDR3 reads CASSSGTGSEKLFF. The CDR3 coding sequence is TGTGCCAGCAGTTCGGGGACAGGGAGTGAAAAACTGTTTTTT.

The CDR3 loop reads CASSLRVADTQYF. The CDR3 DNA reads as TGTGCCAGCAGCTTGCGGGTAGCAGATACGCAGTATTTT. The chain is built from TRBV5-8 and TRBJ2-3, with unresolved D. The CDR3 length is 13 residues. Germline loops: CDR1 SGHTS, CDR2 YDEGEE. Trimming stripped 1 base from V and 4 bases from J, with 7 bases between.

The CDR3 region has the DNA TGTGCCAGCAGTCCTGCTAGCGGGGGTTCCTACAATGAGCAGTTCTTC. Its translation: CASSPASGGSYNEQFF. The V and J genes are TRBV2 and TRBJ2-1, with 10 bases lining up with TRBD2. The CDR3 loop spans 16 amino acids. V lost 5 bases to trimming and J lost 1 base; unmatched junction nucleotides: 5. The germline gives CDR1 SNHLY, CDR2 FYNNEI.

The chain recombines TRBV4-1 with TRBJ2-2; 10 bases line up with TRBD1. This CDR3 comprises 15 residues. The germline V gene has CDR1 MGHRA and CDR2 YSYEKL. The V gene end was trimmed by 1 base and the J gene end by 8 bases; junction bases not matched to a gene: 4. The CDR3 spells CASSQGWTGGGELFF. The CDR3 DNA reads TGCGCCAGCAGCCAAGGATGGACAGGGGGTGGGGAGCTGTTTTTT.

The CDR3 loop reads CASSSPYRSRQFF. CDR3 sequence (DNA): TGTGCCAGCAGTTCCCCCTACAGGTCACGGCAGTTCTTC. The chain combines TRBV6-5 with TRBJ2-1; weak D call: TRBD1 (5 bases). The CDR3 covers 13 residues. Germline assignment: CDR1 MNHEY and CDR2 SVGAGI. The V end lost 4 bases, the J end lost 12 bases, and 16 bases lay between the germline ends.

The rearrangement links TRBV7-9 to TRBJ1-5; D not certain. Germline V CDR1 and CDR2: SEHNR, FQNEAQ (reference sequence). This CDR3 has 17 residues. With 0 bases removed from V and 0 bases from J, the gap between germline ends came to 12 bases. The CDR3: CASSLAIADYSNQPQHF. For the CDR3, the DNA is TGTGCCAGCAGCTTAGCGATAGCAGATTATAGCAATCAGCCCCAGCATTTT.

The genes are TRBV5-1 and TRBJ2-1, with no clear D. The germline gives CDR1 SGHRS, CDR2 YFSETQ. The CDR3 runs 15 residues. The V gene lost 4 bases and the J gene lost 2 bases, with 13 bases spanning the gap. The CDR3 DNA sequence: TGCGCCAGCAGCCTGGTATCACAAACCTACAATGAGCAGTTCTTC. The encoded protein is CASSLVSQTYNEQFF.

The chain couples TRBV27 to TRBJ2-6; the D is unclear. V lost 5 bases and J lost 2, with 7 bases in between. CDR3 length: 14 amino acids. CDR1 and CDR2 from the germline V gene are MNHEY and SMNVEV (reference sequence). DNA for the CDR3: TGTGCCAGCAGTCTGGGCACTGGGGCCAACGTCCTGACTTTC. It is translated as CASSLGTGANVLTF. Complete variable domain (other parts from reference TRBV27 and TRBJ2-6): EAQVTQNPRYLITVTGKKLTVTCSQNMNHEYMSWYRQDPGLGLRQIYYSMNVEVTDKGDVPEGYKVSRKEKRNFPLILESPSPNQTSLYFCASSLGTGANVLTFGAGSRLTVL.

This sequence joins TRBV5-4 and TRBJ2-3; perhaps TRBD1 as D (6 bases). This CDR3 is 14 amino acids long. V lost 4 bases and J 5 bases, leaving 14 bases between the germline ends. Germline V CDR1 and CDR2: SGHNT, YYREEE (reference sequence). DNA for the CDR3: TGTGCCAGCAGCGCCGGACAGATGAGAGATACGCAGTATTTT. It is translated as CASSAGQMRDTQYF.

This chain links TRBV19 with TRBJ1-5; D is perhaps TRBD1 (5 bases). CDR1 is LNHDA and CDR2 is SQIVND in the germline V gene (reference sequence). The CDR3 is 13 amino acids. The V and J ends lost 3 bases and 7 bases respectively, with 10 bases between them. CDR3 protein: CASSISGPQPQHF. CDR3 coding DNA: TGTGCCAGTAGTATTTCAGGGCCCCAGCCCCAGCATTTT.

The rearrangement uses TRBV18 and TRBJ2-1, with D perhaps TRBD1 (6 bases). Germline-derived CDR1 and CDR2 are KGHSH and LQKENI. CDR3 size: 14 residues. Trimming removed 3 bases at V and 5 bases at J, with 11 bases between. The CDR3 sequence is CASSPQQGNNEQFF. For the CDR3, the DNA is TGTGCCAGCTCACCGCAACAGGGAAACAATGAGCAGTTCTTC.